The clone carrying this TCR beta chain was picked up a small number of times. This entry belongs to a study of blood T cell repertoires in COVID-19. About the research overall: Sample material is recorded as cDNA or gDNA derived from T cells, B-cell-depleted T cells, or PBMCs.

TCRdb's copy holds only in-frame clones and misses some; the assay was immunoSEQ multiplex PCR. The sample contains about 20,000 clones, approximately 95% of which appear only once. This CDR3 comprises 12 residues. With 2 bases removed from V and 3 bases from J, the gap between germline ends came to 8 bases. Germline lookup yields CDR1 GTSNPN and CDR2 SVGIG (reference sequence). Sample: peripheral blood. This chain connects TRBV30 to TRBJ2-7; D unclear. This clonotype originated in a woman aged 45-60 years with active COVID-19. CDR3 region: CAWSKTNYEQYF. As DNA, the CDR3 is TGTGCCTGGAGTAAGACAAACTACGAGCAGTACTTC.